This is a list of T cell receptor beta chains from one sample in a study of chemoradiotherapy in HPV16-positive cancers. TCRdb keeps only in-frame clones here, not all; method: immunoSEQ multiplex PCR. This table holds approximately 38,000 clones, about 82% found once. The source was blood, collected from a patient who underwent chemoradiotherapy. The source of these receptors is a human donor with HPV-associated anogenital cancer. CDR3s include the opening cysteine and the closing phenylalanine or tryptophan. A D gene is named only where the DNA matches it firmly. Clone size appears in some rows only: once, few, many, or a class for an expanded clone.

TRBD1	14	TRBV5-1	.	TRBJ1-4	CASSGGTGNEKLFF	TGCGCCAGCAGCGGCGGGACAGGGAATGAAAAACTGTTTTTT
TRBD1	16	TRBV6-5	.	TRBJ1-5	CASSSTWTGGNQPQHF	TGTGCCAGCAGTTCTACCTGGACAGGAGGCAATCAGCCCCAGCATTTT
.	14	TRBV9	.	TRBJ1-6	CASSVKQKDSPLHF	TGTGCCAGCAGCGTAAAACAGAAGGATTCACCCCTCCACTTT
TRBD1	15	TRBV5-1	once	TRBJ2-1	CASSLVPGGHNEQFF	TGCGCCAGCAGCTTGGTCCCAGGGGGCCACAATGAGCAGTTCTTC
TRBD1	18	TRBV4-1	.	TRBJ1-2	CASSQPLTGFEGNYGYTF	TGCGCCAGCAGCCAGCCTCTGACAGGGTTCGAAGGTAACTATGGCTACACCTTC
.	15	TRBV4-2	.	TRBJ1-2	CASSLDSSPNYGYTF	TGTGCCAGCAGCCTCGACTCGTCACCCAACTATGGCTACACCTTC
.	13	TRBV4-1	.	TRBJ2-3	CASSLGSADTQYF	TGCGCCAGCAGCCTAGGGTCTGCAGATACGCAGTATTTT
.	15	TRBV21-1	once	TRBJ1-5	CASSNRDRGYQPQHF	TGTGCCAGCAGCAACCGGGACAGGGGATATCAGCCCCAGCATTTT
TRBD2	15	TRBV30	.	TRBJ2-7	CAWSPVGRGAYEQYF	TGTGCCTGGAGTCCCGTCGGGCGGGGGGCCTACGAGCAGTACTTC
.	16	TRBV9	.	TRBJ2-2	CASSVGRQGLAGELFF	TGTGCCAGCAGCGTAGGAAGGCAGGGGCTAGCCGGGGAGCTGTTTTTT
.	16	TRBV4-1	.	TRBJ1-1	CASSQAPTAQNTEAFF	TGCGCCAGCAGCCAGGCACCGACAGCACAGAACACTGAAGCTTTCTTT
TRBD2	15	TRBV5-1	.	TRBJ2-5	CASSREGLARETQYF	TGCGCCAGCAGCCGGGAGGGACTAGCCAGGGAGACCCAGTACTTC
TRBD1	16	TRBV5-4	.	TRBJ1-2	CASSLAGTGFGYGYTF	TGTGCCAGCAGCTTGGCCGGGACAGGGTTTGGATATGGCTACACCTTC
.	15	TRBV7-9	few	TRBJ1-2	CASSRGSEGDYGYTF	TGTGCCAGCAGCCGGGGTTCAGAAGGGGACTATGGCTACACCTTC
.	12	TRBV2	.	TRBJ2-7	CASSSIGLEQYF	TGTGCCAGCAGTAGCATTGGTCTCGAGCAGTACTTC
.	14	TRBV5-1	.	TRBJ1-3	CASRIGSSGNTIYF	TGCGCCAGCAGGATAGGTTCCTCTGGAAACACCATATATTTT
TRBD1	16	TRBV18	.	TRBJ1-1	CASSPSGQGLDTEAFF	TGTGCCAGCTCACCGTCGGGACAGGGGTTGGATACTGAAGCTTTCTTT
.	14	TRBV5-1	once	TRBJ1-4	CASRREGVVEKLFF	TGCGCCAGCAGGCGGGAAGGGGTTGTTGAAAAACTGTTTTTT
TRBD2	15	TRBV5-1	few	TRBJ2-2	CASSSTGTSSEELFF	TGCGCCAGCAGCTCAACTGGGACTAGCTCCGAGGAGCTGTTTTTT
.	15	TRBV7-9	.	TRBJ2-7	CASSPGWLAKNEQYF	TGTGCCAGCAGCCCTGGGTGGCTAGCTAAGAACGAGCAGTACTTC
.	15	TRBV5-8	.	TRBJ2-2	CASSLVQGDTGELFF	TGTGCCAGCAGCTTGGTCCAGGGAGACACCGGGGAGCTGTTTTTT
.	14	TRBV19	.	TRBJ1-2	CASSARDTNYGYTF	TGTGCCAGTAGCGCGCGGGACACTAACTATGGCTACACCTTC
.	15	TRBV2	.	TRBJ2-3	CASSELVSAGDTQYF	TGTGCCAGCAGTGAACTAGTCAGCGCCGGAGATACGCAGTATTTT
.	11	TRBV2	.	TRBJ1-2	CASSETGGYTF	TGTGCCAGCAGTGAAACTGGAGGCTACACCTTC
.	14	TRBV30	.	TRBJ1-3	CAWSVGGGGNTIYF	TGTGCCTGGAGCGTTGGTGGGGGTGGAAACACCATATATTTT
.	15	TRBV7-8	.	TRBJ2-3	CASSLALLSTDTQYF	TGTGCCAGCAGCTTGGCCCTGTTAAGCACAGATACGCAGTATTTT